This T cell receptor (beta chain) was documented in a study of regulatory T cells in long-lasting Graves disease. This sample's time point: newly diagnosed GD, antithyroid drugs for less than 3 months. PBMC-derived RNA was used for the TCR library. With iRepertoire HTBI primers and Arm-PCR of CDR3 regions, TCR beta libraries were built. From the multiplex PCR reads, TCRdb called clonotypes with MiXCR, one entry per CDR3 protein. The data hold hundreds of thousands of distinct CDR3 sequences, with about 15% observed a single time. On this clonotype itself: One junction end disagrees with the germline gene, perhaps due to a read error.

The length of the CDR3 is 15 residues. The V gene's germline CDR1 is KGHSH and CDR2 LQKENI. This sample was also put to use in a study of T cells in Graves' hyperthyroidism and ophthalmopathy. That source adds: Lactation, pregnancy, other autoimmune disease or uncontrolled infection led to exclusion of patients. The TCR CDR3 was amplified in a first-round RT-PCR using the HTBI primer set.

The source is a woman in her twenties or thirties with Graves disease. V usage is TRBV18 and J usage is TRBJ2-7; 12 bases map to TRBD1. This material consisted of peripheral blood mononuclear cells (PBMCs), taken at new diagnosis, from a patient treated with antithyroid drugs. The CDR3 sequence: CAGSPTGTGGSEQYF. As DNA, the CDR3 is TGTGCCGGCTCACCAACCGGGACAGGGGGCTCCGAGCAGTACTTC.